This TCR beta chain was sequenced for a study of T cells after yellow fever vaccination. Overall study findings and caveats: Researchers cautioned that FACS-sorted repertoires could harbor abundant clonotypes contaminating from the bulk population.

The authors made TCR cDNA by 5'RACE template switching, adding a universal primer site and UMIs. TCRdb used MiXCR to reprocess the 5' RACE reads, holding one entry per CDR3 protein. The repertoire consists of 300,000 to 450,000 distinct CDR3 sequences, with roughly 6.2% occurring once and the leading ten covering 14% to 15%. CDR1 and CDR2 from the germline V gene are SGHRS and YFSETQ. There are 13 residues in the CDR3. Trimming took off 4 bases at V and 2 bases at J, with 7 bases between the two ends. At least ten counts were recorded for this clonotype. Its antigen is not identified. The chain recombines TRBV5-1 with TRBJ2-1; D is undetermined. The TCR was taken from a man younger than 40 who received the YFV17D yellow fever vaccine. The sample in question was PBMCs, obtained 5 days after the yellow fever booster vaccination. The CDR3 DNA sequence: TGCGCCAGCAGCAGAGAAACCTACAATGAGCAGTTCTTC. This translates into CASSRETYNEQFF.